This T cell receptor (beta chain) was identified in a study of blood T cell repertoires in COVID-19. Study-level information: Sites in the United States, Italy and Spain provided acute and convalescent COVID-19 samples. T cells, B-cell-depleted T cells, or PBMCs supplied cDNA or gDNA.

In the original processing: Reference gene primers were amplified, and this amplification served to estimate nucleated cell counts. TCRdb's copy holds only in-frame clones and misses some; the assay was immunoSEQ multiplex PCR. V and J calls and clone size are those listed in that table; D and trimming were worked out from the DNA. The sample has over 65,000 clones, approximately 86% seen once. This clone has a handful of counts. The ends lost 1 base at V and 0 bases at J; junction bases unmatched: 3. The CDR3 is made up of 16 amino acids. Germline CDR1 reads SGHVS; CDR2 reads FQNEAQ. Specimen: peripheral blood. This clonotype was obtained from a man of 80 years or more with active COVID-19. The gene calls are TRBV7-8 and TRBJ2-3; 8 nucleotides align to TRBD2. As DNA, the CDR3 is TGTGCCAGCAGCTTAGAGCGGGGGCCTAGCACAGATACGCAGTATTTT. It is translated as CASSLERGPSTDTQYF. Combining the CDR3 with reference TRBV7-8 and TRBJ2-3 gives the whole variable domain GAGVSQSPRYKVAKRGQDVALRCDPISGHVSLFWYQQALGQGPEFLTYFQNEAQLDKSGLPSDRFFAERPEGSVSTLKIQRTQQEDSAVYLCASSLERGPSTDTQYFGPGTRLTVL.